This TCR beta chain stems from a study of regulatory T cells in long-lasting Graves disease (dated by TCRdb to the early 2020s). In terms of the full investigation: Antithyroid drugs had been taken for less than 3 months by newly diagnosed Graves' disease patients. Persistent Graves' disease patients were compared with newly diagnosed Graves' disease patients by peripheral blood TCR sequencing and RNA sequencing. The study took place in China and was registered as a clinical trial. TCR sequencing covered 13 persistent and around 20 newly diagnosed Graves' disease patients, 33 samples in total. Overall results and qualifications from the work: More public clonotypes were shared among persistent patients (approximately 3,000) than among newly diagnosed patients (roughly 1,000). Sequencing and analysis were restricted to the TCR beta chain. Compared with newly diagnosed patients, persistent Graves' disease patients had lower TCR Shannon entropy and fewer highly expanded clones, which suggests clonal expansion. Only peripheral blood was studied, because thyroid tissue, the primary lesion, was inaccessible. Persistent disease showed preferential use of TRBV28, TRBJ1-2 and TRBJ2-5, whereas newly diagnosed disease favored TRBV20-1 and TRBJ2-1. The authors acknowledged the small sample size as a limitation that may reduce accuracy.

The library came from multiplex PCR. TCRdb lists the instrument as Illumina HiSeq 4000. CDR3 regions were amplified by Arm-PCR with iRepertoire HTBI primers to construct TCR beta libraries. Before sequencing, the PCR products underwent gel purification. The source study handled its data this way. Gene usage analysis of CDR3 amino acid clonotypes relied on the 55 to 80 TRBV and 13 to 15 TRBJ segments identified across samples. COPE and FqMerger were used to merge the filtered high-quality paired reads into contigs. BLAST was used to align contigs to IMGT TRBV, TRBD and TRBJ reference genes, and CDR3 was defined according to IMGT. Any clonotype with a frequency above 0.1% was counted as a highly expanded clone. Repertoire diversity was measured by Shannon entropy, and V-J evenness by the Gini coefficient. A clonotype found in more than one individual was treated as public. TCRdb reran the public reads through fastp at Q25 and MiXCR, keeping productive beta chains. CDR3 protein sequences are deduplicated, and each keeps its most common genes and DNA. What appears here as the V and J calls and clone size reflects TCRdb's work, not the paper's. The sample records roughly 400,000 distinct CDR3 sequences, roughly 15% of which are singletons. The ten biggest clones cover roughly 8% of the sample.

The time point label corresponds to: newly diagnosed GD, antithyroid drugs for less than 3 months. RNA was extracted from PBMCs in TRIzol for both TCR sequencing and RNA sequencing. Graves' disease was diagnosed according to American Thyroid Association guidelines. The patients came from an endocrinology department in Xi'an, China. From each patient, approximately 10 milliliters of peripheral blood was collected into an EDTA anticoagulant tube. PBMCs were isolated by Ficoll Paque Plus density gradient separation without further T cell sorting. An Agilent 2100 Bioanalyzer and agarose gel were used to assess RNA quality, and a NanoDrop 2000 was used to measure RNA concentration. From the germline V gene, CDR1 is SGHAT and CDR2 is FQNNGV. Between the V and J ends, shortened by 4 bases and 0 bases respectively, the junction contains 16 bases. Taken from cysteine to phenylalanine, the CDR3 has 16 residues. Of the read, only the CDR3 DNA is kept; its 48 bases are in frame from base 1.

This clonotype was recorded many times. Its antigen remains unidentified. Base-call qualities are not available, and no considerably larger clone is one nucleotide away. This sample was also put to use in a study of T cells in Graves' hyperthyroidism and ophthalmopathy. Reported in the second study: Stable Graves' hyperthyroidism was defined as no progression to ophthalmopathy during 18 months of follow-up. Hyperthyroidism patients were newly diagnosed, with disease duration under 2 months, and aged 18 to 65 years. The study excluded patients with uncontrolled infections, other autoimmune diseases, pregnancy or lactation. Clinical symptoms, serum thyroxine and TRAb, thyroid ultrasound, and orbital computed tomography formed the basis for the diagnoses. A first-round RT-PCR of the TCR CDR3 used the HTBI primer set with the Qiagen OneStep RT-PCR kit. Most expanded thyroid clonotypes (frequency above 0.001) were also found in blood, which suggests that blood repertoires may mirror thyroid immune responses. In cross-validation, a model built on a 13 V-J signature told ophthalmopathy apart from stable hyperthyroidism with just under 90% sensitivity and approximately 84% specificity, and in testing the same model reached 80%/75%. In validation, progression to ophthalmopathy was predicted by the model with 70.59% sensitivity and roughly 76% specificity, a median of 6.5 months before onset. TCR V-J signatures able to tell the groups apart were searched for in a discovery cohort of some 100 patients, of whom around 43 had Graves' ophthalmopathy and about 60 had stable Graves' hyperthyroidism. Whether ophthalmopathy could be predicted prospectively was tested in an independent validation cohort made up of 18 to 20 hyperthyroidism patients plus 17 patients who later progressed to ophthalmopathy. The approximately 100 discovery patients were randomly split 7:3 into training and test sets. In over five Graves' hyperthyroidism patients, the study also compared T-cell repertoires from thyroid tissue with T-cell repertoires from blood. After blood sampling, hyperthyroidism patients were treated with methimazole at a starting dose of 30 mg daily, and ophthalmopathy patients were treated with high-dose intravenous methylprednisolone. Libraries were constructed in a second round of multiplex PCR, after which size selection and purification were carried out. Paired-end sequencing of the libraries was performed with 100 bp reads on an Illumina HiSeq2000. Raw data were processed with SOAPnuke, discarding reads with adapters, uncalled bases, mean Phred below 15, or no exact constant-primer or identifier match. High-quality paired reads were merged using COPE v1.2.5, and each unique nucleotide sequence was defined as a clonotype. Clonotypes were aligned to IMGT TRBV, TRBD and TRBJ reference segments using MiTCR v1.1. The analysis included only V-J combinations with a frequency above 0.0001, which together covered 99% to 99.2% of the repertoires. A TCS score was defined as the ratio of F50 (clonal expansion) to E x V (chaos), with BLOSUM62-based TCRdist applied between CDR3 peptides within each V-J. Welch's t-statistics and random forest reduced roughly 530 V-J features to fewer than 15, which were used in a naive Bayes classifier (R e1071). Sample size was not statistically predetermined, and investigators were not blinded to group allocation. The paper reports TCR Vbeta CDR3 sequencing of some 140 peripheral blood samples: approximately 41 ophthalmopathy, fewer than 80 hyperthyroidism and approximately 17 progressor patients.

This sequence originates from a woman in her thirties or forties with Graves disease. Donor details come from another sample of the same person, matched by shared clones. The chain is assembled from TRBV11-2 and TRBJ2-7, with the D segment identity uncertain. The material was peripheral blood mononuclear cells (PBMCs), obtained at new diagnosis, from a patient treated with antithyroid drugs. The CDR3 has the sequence CASSSNLLISSYEQYF. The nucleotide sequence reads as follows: TGTGCCAGCAGCTCTAATCTACTGATAAGCTCCTACGAGCAGTACTTC.